This TCR beta chain was profiled in a study of cytomegalovirus exposure and HLA in healthy donors. In the case of this clone: Its antigen is undetermined.

Study-wide results and limits: Fewer N-insertions than the approximately 700-donor mean were reportedly shown by an Asian-associated ancestry cluster in a later analysis.

Germline-derived CDR1 and CDR2 are SGHRS and YFSETQ. Trimming took 4 bases from V and 0 from J; bases not matched to a gene: 2. The CDR3 sequence is 15 residues long. PCR primers comprised 60 Vbeta and 13 Jbeta primers. Produced via immunoSEQ multiplex PCR; TCRdb's table is partial and in-frame only. The sample spans 220,000 or so clones; the ten largest clones claim roughly 1.2%. Sequencing used PBMCs. The TCR originated in a girl aged 2 to 10 in good health and CMV-seropositive. The rearrangement links TRBV5-1 to TRBJ2-1; 9 nucleotides agree with TRBD2. CDR3 region: CASSLTSGSYNEQFF. The DNA of the CDR3 is TGCGCCAGCAGCCTGACTAGCGGCTCCTACAATGAGCAGTTCTTC. Full variable domain (remainder filled in from reference TRBV5-1 and TRBJ2-1): KAGVTQTPRYLIKTRGQQVTLSCSPISGHRSVSWYQQTPGQGLQFLFEYFSETQRNKGNFPGRFSGRQFSNSRSEMNVSTLELGDSALYLCASSLTSGSYNEQFFGPGTRLTVL.